The T cell receptor beta chain under discussion was sequenced for a study of read filtering for tumor transcriptome and immune sequencing. In the study overall: Revised staging placed eight or nine patients in R-ISS I, roughly 16 in II, 7 in III. Broader study findings: In IR-seq, single-read clonotypes were around four fifths of clonotypes but 3% to 3.5% of reads.

Trimming cost V 0 bases and J 4 bases, with 7 bases left between them. Germline V gives CDR1 DFQATT, CDR2 SNEGSKA (reference sequence). The CDR3 is 14 residues long. Many counts were recorded for this clonotype. Its antigen is not known. The library was built from roughly 400 ng RNA with molecular barcoded adaptors for alpha/delta and beta/gamma chains. MiXCR was run by TCRdb on the reads, yielding one entry per CDR3 protein. The sample includes over 50,000 distinct CDR3 sequences, about a fifth of them seen just once. Sampling of bone marrow took place during active disease in every patient. The source material was a population of CD138-negative cells sorted from bone marrow. The TCR was taken from a donor aged 40 or older with multiple myeloma. The chain is built from TRBV20-1 and TRBJ1-6; unclear D gene. The CDR3 is CSARDTSYNSPLHF. CDR3 sequence (DNA): TGCAGTGCTAGAGACACATCGTATAATTCACCCCTCCACTTT.